This is a list of T cell receptor beta chains from one sample in a study of T cells after yellow fever vaccination. TCRdb re-called the 5' RACE reads through MiXCR, storing one row per CDR3 protein. Here the sample spans about 400,000 distinct CDR3 sequences, approximately 10% being singletons. Sequenced material: PBMCs, taken on the day of the first yellow fever vaccination. Source of these receptors: a man aged 18 to 30 who received the YFV17D yellow fever vaccine. CDR3s include the opening cysteine and the closing phenylalanine or tryptophan. A D gene is named only where the DNA matches it firmly. Size values are once, few and many counts, or a class for expanded clones, and some rows have none.

abundance | j_gene | d_gene | v_gene | CDR3nt | CDR3aa
NA | TRBJ2-1 | TRBD1 | TRBV4-1 | TGCGCCAGCAGCCAAGGACCGGGACAGGGTCACGATGAGCAGTTCTTC | CASSQGPGQGHDEQFF
few | TRBJ2-2 | NA | TRBV12-3/TRBV12-4 | TGTGCCAGTATTCCGCTACCAGGGGGGGGCGACGAGGCCGGGGAGCTGTTTTTT | CASIPLPGGGDEAGELFF
many | TRBJ2-6 | NA | TRBV20-1 | TGCAGTGCACGGTCAGGATTACCGTTGACTTTC | CSARSGLPLTF
few | TRBJ2-1 | TRBD1 | TRBV2 | TGTGCCACCACCGTTATCAGGGGGAATGAGCAGTTCTTC | CATTVIRGNEQFF
NA | TRBJ2-2 | NA | TRBV6-5 | TGTGCCAGCAGTTATTGGAGCGGGGAGCTGTTTTTT | CASSYWSGELFF
few | TRBJ2-7 | TRBD2 | TRBV4-1 | TGCGCCAGCAGCCAAGGCTTAAAAATTTCCTCCCGGGGGGGGTCCTCCTACGAGCAGTACTTC | CASSQGLKISSRGGSSYEQYF
NA | TRBJ1-1 | NA | TRBV5-1 | TGCGCCAGCAGCCAATCAGGTGATTTGGGCACTGAAGCTTTCTTT | CASSQSGDLGTEAFF
NA | TRBJ2-7 | NA | TRBV7-2 | TGTGCCAGCAGCTTAGTGGAGTGGAGGGGAAACGAGCAGTACTTC | CASSLVEWRGNEQYF
few | TRBJ2-1 | TRBD2 | TRBV6-1 | TGTGCCAGCAGCCGCCGCCTAGCGGGGACCTACAATGAGCAGTTCTTC | CASSRRLAGTYNEQFF
NA | TRBJ2-7 | TRBD2 | TRBV23-1 | TGCGCCAGCACCTTAGCGGGGGGGCATCATTCCTACGAGCAGTACTTC | CASTLAGGHHSYEQYF
NA | TRBJ2-1 | NA | TRBV5-1 | TGCGCCAGCAGCGTCCAGCAGGGCCTTCGCTCCTACAATGAGCAGTTCTTC | CASSVQQGLRSYNEQFF
NA | TRBJ1-2 | NA | TRBV19 | TGTGCCAGCCTAGGGGTAGATGTGTTTGGCTACACCTTC | CASLGVDVFGYTF
NA | TRBJ2-5 | TRBD2 | TRBV7-9 | TGTGCCAGCTTCCAAAATTTAGCGGGGAAAAAGACCCAGTACTTC | CASFQNLAGKKTQYF
many | TRBJ2-7 | TRBD1 | TRBV29-1 | TGCAGCGCCGGCGTTGAACAGGGGGTTTTCGAGCAGTACTTC | CSAGVEQGVFEQYF
NA | TRBJ1-1 | NA | TRBV5-1 | TGCGCCAGCAGCTTGGGACCGGACGCTGAAGCTTTCTTT | CASSLGPDAEAFF
NA | TRBJ1-4 | NA | TRBV27 | TGTGCCAGCAGTCAAGTCGGGGGAAAACTGTTTTTT | CASSQVGGKLFF
NA | TRBJ1-2 | TRBD1 | TRBV7-9 | TGTGCCAGCAGCTTAGGAAGGGACAGCGATGGCTACACCTTC | CASSLGRDSDGYTF
NA | TRBJ1-5 | NA | TRBV5-5 | TGTGCCAGCAGCCCCGGACATAATAATCAGCCCCAGCATTTT | CASSPGHNNQPQHF
many | TRBJ1-1 | NA | TRBV7-9 | TGTGCCAGCAGCTTCCAGACTGTGAACACTGAAGCTTTCTTT | CASSFQTVNTEAFF
NA | TRBJ1-2 | NA | TRBV20-1 | TGCAGTGCTAGAGCCTTTCAGGAGACATATGGCTACACCTTC | CSARAFQETYGYTF
few | TRBJ1-2 | NA | TRBV6-1 | TGTGCCAGCAGCAAAATTGGGGGGTCCTATGGCTACACCTTC | CASSKIGGSYGYTF
NA | TRBJ2-3 | TRBD2 | TRBV20-1 | TGCAGTGCTAGAGTCGGGACTAGCGGAGAGGGAGATACGCAGTATTTT | CSARVGTSGEGDTQYF
NA | TRBJ2-3 | TRBD1 | TRBV5-4 | TGTGCCAGCAGCTTGGCCGGGACAGGGTCAAATACGCAGTATTTT | CASSLAGTGSNTQYF
few | TRBJ2-3 | TRBD2 | TRBV5-4 | TGTGCCAGCAGCTTGGCTAGCGGGGAAGATACGCAGTATTTT | CASSLASGEDTQYF
NA | TRBJ1-1 | TRBD1 | TRBV6-2/TRBV6-3 | TGTGCCAGCAGTTACTCAGGGGGCAGAGAAAACACTGAAGCTTTCTTT | CASSYSGGRENTEAFF
NA | TRBJ1-5 | NA | TRBV2 | TGTGCCAGCGCCACCCACGGAACTGTCAATCAGCCCCAGCATTTT | CASATHGTVNQPQHF
many | TRBJ1-5 | NA | TRBV6-5 | TGTGCCAGCAGCTATTCCTACCCCCCGTCGAGCAATCAGCCCCAGCATTTT | CASSYSYPPSSNQPQHF
few | TRBJ2-1 | NA | TRBV30 | TGTGCCTGGAGTGCCGGGGGGCCGTTAGAGCAGTTCTTC | CAWSAGGPLEQFF
NA | TRBJ2-1 | NA | TRBV5-1 | TGCGCCAGCAGCCCTGCCCTACAGGCTTCCTACAATGAGCAGTTCTTC | CASSPALQASYNEQFF
many | TRBJ2-2 | TRBD1 | TRBV7-8 | TGTGCCAGCAGCTTCCGGGACAGGAACACCGGGGAGCTGTTTTTT | CASSFRDRNTGELFF
NA | TRBJ2-1 | NA | TRBV5-1 | TGCGCCAGCTCCATAGGACAGTCCAATGAGCAGTTCTTC | CASSIGQSNEQFF
few | TRBJ1-1 | NA | TRBV20-1 | TGCAGTGCTAGAGATCCCCGGACGGTGAACACTGAAGCTTTCTTT | CSARDPRTVNTEAFF
NA | TRBJ2-1 | NA | TRBV11-1 | TGTGCCAGCAGCTTAGTGGGGGGCCACAATGAGCAGTTCTTC | CASSLVGGHNEQFF
NA | TRBJ2-3 | TRBD2 | TRBV20-1 | TGCAGTGCTAGGGATAGCGGGGGGACAGATACGCAGTATTTT | CSARDSGGTDTQYF
NA | TRBJ2-5 | TRBD2 | TRBV19 | TGTGCCAGTAGGATGGGGAGGGAAAAGACCCAGTACTTC | CASRMGREKTQYF
NA | TRBJ2-2 | NA | TRBV4-3 | TGCGCCAGCAGCATGGGGTCGGGAGCCACCACCGGGGAGCTGTTTTTT | CASSMGSGATTGELFF
NA | TRBJ1-5 | NA | TRBV7-9 | TGTGCCAGCACTCGGGACGGGAAAGGGCCCCAGCATTTT | CASTRDGKGPQHF
few | TRBJ2-5 | TRBD2 | TRBV15 | TGTGCCACCAGCAGAACTAGCGGGGGGTTCCAAGAGACCCAGTACTTC | CATSRTSGGFQETQYF
few | TRBJ1-6 | NA | TRBV7-3 | TGTGCCAGCAGCTTAGCGGGGGCGTCTCACCGTAATTCACCCCTCCACTTT | CASSLAGASHRNSPLHF
few | TRBJ2-3 | NA | TRBV20-1 | TGCAGTGCTAGATCAGTTGATAGCACAGATACGCAGTATTTT | CSARSVDSTDTQYF
few | TRBJ2-3 | TRBD2 | TRBV7-2 | TGTGCCAGCAGCTTAGCACTAGCGGGGGGCCCTAGCACAGATACGCAGTATTTT | CASSLALAGGPSTDTQYF
few | TRBJ1-5 | TRBD1 | TRBV12-3/TRBV12-4 | TGTGCCAGCAGAAGACAGGGGAATAGCAATCAGCCCCAGCATTTT | CASRRQGNSNQPQHF
many | TRBJ2-5 | NA | TRBV27 | TGTGCCAGCAGTTTATCCCGCAGGGAAGAGACCCAGTACTTC | CASSLSRREETQYF
NA | TRBJ2-2 | NA | TRBV12-3/TRBV12-4 | TGTGCCAGCAGTTACAGGGTGTCCGGGGAGCTGTTTTTT | CASSYRVSGELFF
few | TRBJ2-7 | TRBD2 | TRBV11-2 | TGTGCCAGCAGCAGTGGCCCCCCGGCTAGCGGGGGGCTTGCGGGGGAGCAGTACTTC | CASSSGPPASGGLAGEQYF
few | TRBJ1-2 | TRBD1 | TRBV7-2 | TGTGCCAGCAGCTTTGGGACAGTAACCGTGTATGGCTACACCTTC | CASSFGTVTVYGYTF
NA | TRBJ2-1 | TRBD2 | TRBV6-2/TRBV6-3 | TGTGCCAGCAGTACCCGGGTTAGCGGGGCCTATGAGCAGTTCTTC | CASSTRVSGAYEQFF
many | TRBJ2-3 | NA | TRBV12-3/TRBV12-4 | TGTGCCAGCAGTTTCCGGAGACTTAACAAAGATACGCAGTATTTT | CASSFRRLNKDTQYF